What follows are 23 T cell receptor beta chains derived from one specimen sequenced in a study of T cells in Graves' hyperthyroidism and ophthalmopathy (dated by TCRdb to the late 2010s). The library was made by multiplex PCR. Reads for this sample came from an Illumina HiSeq 2000. The TCR beta CDR3 regions were amplified from the RNA transcripts. For the first round of RT-PCR on the TCR CDR3, the HTBI primer set was used together with the Qiagen OneStep RT-PCR kit. TCRdb itself trimmed the public reads at Q25 with fastp, ran MiXCR and retained productive beta chains. Under each unique CDR3 protein, matching rows form one entry showing the most common genes and DNA. This sample comprises 690,000 or so distinct CDR3 sequences, around 20% of them detected only once. The ten largest clones represent about a sixth of the sample. Sequencing used blood. Every receptor here comes from a woman in her fifties or sixties with Graves' hyperthyroidism that later progressed to Graves' ophthalmopathy.

This clonotype was counted between two and nine times. The chain joins TRBV20-1 to TRBJ2-1; TRBD2 aligns across 12 bases. J lost 6 bases, V lost 3 bases, and 9 bases had no gene match. Germline lookup yields CDR1 DFQATT and CDR2 SNEGSKA (reference sequence). This CDR3 spans 16 amino acids. Here the CDR3 DNA reads TGCAGTGCTAGTGATCCCGCTAGCGGGGGGGCCAATGAGCAGTTCTTC. This encodes CSASDPASGGANEQFF.

This clonotype was picked up a small number of times. The J gene is TRBJ1-3, the V gene TRBV3-1; 7 nucleotides match TRBD1. This CDR3 region has 14 residues. V was pared by 1 base and J by 4 bases, with 1 base of the junction left unmatched. The germline CDR1 and CDR2 sequences are LGHDT and YNNKEL (reference sequence). Here the CDR3 reads CASSQGTGGNTIYF. CDR3 DNA: TGTGCCAGCAGCCAAGGGACAGGAGGAAACACCATATATTTT.

This clonotype appeared many times. The chain uses TRBV6-1 and TRBJ1-5, with 7 bases lining up with TRBD1. The CDR3 runs 13 residues. CDR1 is MNHNS and CDR2 is SASEGT in the germline V gene. V lost 11 bases and J lost 7; bases outside the gene matches: 11. CDR3 DNA sequence: TGTGCCTGCGGGGCAGGGGGAGAACAGCCCCAGCATTTT. Translated, it gives CACGAGGEQPQHF.

The chain links TRBV27 to TRBJ2-1; 16 bases map to TRBD2. The CDR3 is 15 amino acids. Trimming at V came to 3 bases and at J to 15 bases, leaving 8 bases not matched to a gene. From germline, CDR1 is MNHEY and CDR2 SMNVEV (reference sequence). In DNA form, the CDR3 reads TGTGCCAGCAGTTTTAGCGGGACTAGCGGGGGGGGGCCGTTCTTC. Its translation is CASSFSGTSGGGPFF.

This clonotype was seen more than once but under ten times. The rearrangement joins TRBV14 to TRBJ2-4; no reliable D call. The V and J ends lost 0 bases and 6 bases respectively, with 9 bases between them. The CDR3 consists of 14 residues. Germline V lookup: CDR1 SGHDN, CDR2 FVKESK. CDR3 in amino acids: CASSQERSSNIQYF. The CDR3 nucleotides read TGTGCCAGCAGCCAAGAACGGAGTTCAAACATTCAGTACTTC.

J is TRBJ2-2 and V is TRBV7-6; D not certain. V was clipped by 5 bases and J by 4 bases, with 14 bases between them. The CDR3 covers 15 residues. From germline, CDR1 is SGHVS and CDR2 FNYEAQ. As DNA, the CDR3 is TGTGCCAGCAGCCCCGGTCGCCTCCCCACCGGGGAGCTGTTTTTT. Amino acid sequence: CASSPGRLPTGELFF.

This clonotype was seen at least ten times. This chain uses TRBV5-1 with TRBJ1-1; D gene ambiguous. V lost 2 bases and J lost 0, with 11 bases in between. Germline-derived CDR1 and CDR2 are SGHRS and YFSETQ. The CDR3 spans 15 residues. The CDR3 region has the DNA TGCGCCAGCAGCTTATTGAGAGCGATGAACACTGAAGCTTTCTTT. It is translated as CASSLLRAMNTEAFF. Combining the CDR3 with reference TRBV5-1 and TRBJ1-1 gives the whole variable domain KAGVTQTPRYLIKTRGQQVTLSCSPISGHRSVSWYQQTPGQGLQFLFEYFSETQRNKGNFPGRFSGRQFSNSRSEMNVSTLELGDSALYLCASSLLRAMNTEAFFGQGTRLTVV.

This clonotype was seen repeatedly, ten times or more. V and J are TRBV5-1 and TRBJ2-2; 9 positions match TRBD1. The CDR3 consists of 17 residues. Germline assignment: CDR1 SGHRS and CDR2 YFSETQ. V was clipped by 1 base and J by 4 bases; unmatched bases: 8. The CDR3 coding sequence is TGCGCCAGCAGCTTGCGGTCGGGACAGGGTCCCACCGGGGAGCTGTTTTTT. Protein: CASSLRSGQGPTGELFF.

About this clonotype itself: A single base separates this from a much larger clone, so it may be a read error. The V call is TRBV6-1, the J call TRBJ1-2; D is perhaps TRBD1 (5 bases). This CDR3 comprises 14 residues. Germline lookup yields CDR1 MNHNS and CDR2 SASEGT. CDR3 nucleotides: TGTGCCGGCAGTGAGGGTAGGGGTCGCGATGGCTACACCTTC. Its protein product is CAGSEGRGRDGYTF.

This clonotype was recorded many times. The chain combines TRBV2 with TRBJ2-1; D gene unclear. V was clipped by 2 bases and J by 3 bases, with 11 bases between them. In germline, CDR1 is SNHLY, CDR2 FYNNEI. This CDR3 has 15 amino acids. In DNA form, the CDR3 reads TGTGCCAGCAGTGAATGGGAATCCGGCTACAATGAGCAGTTCTTC. Protein product: CASSEWESGYNEQFF.

This clonotype has a count of ten or more. The chain has TRBV20-1 and TRBJ2-1; D unclear. V lost 3 bases and J lost 7, with 10 bases in between. Germline V gives CDR1 DFQATT, CDR2 SNEGSKA (reference sequence). This CDR3 is built from 12 residues. The CDR3 spells CSASPPANEQFF. Here the CDR3 DNA reads TGCAGTGCTAGTCCCCCGGCGAATGAGCAGTTCTTC.

V usage is TRBV4-1 and J usage is TRBJ1-2, with D perhaps TRBD1 (5 bases). Trimming left V 4 bases short and J 7 bases short, with 10 bases between. The CDR3 covers 12 residues. From germline, CDR1 is MGHRA and CDR2 YSYEKL. In DNA form, the CDR3 reads TGCGCCAGCAGCCCGGAGAGGGGTGGCTACACCTTC. Its protein is CASSPERGGYTF.

V and J are TRBV27 and TRBJ1-2; a weak D match, TRBD1 (6 bases). The V gene's germline CDR1 is MNHEY and CDR2 SMNVEV (reference sequence). The CDR3 sequence is 15 residues long. V was clipped by 5 bases and J by 6 bases, with 19 bases between them. The CDR3 DNA is TGTGCCAGCAGTCCCTGGGACATGGCTCCCGATGGCTACACCTTC. Translated, it gives CASSPWDMAPDGYTF.

Remarks on this clonotype: In this CDR3 the conserved last residue, phenylalanine or tryptophan, is missing, so a read error is likely. The gene calls are TRBV3-1 and TRBJ2-2; tentatively, D is TRBD2 (5 bases). Germline lookup yields CDR1 LGHDT and CDR2 YNNKEL (reference sequence). The length of the CDR3 is 14 residues. The ends were cut back, 2 bases at V and 1 base at J, with 5 bases in the middle. The CDR3 DNA follows: TGTGCCAGCAGCCAAAGCGGGAACACCGGGGAGCTGTTTTCT. This encodes CASSQSGNTGELFS.

This clonotype has ten or more counts. This chain connects TRBV30 to TRBJ2-3, with D tentatively TRBD1 (6 bases). V shed 2 bases and J shed 9 bases, with 15 bases lying between them. The CDR3 is 13 residues long. Per germline, CDR1 GTSNPN and CDR2 SVGIG (reference sequence). The CDR3: CAWSHKTGSTQYF. The DNA of the CDR3 is TGTGCCTGGAGTCACAAAACAGGGTCGACGCAGTATTTT.

The chain carries TRBV4-1 and TRBJ1-2; D may be TRBD1 (5 bases). CDR1 is MGHRA and CDR2 is YSYEKL in the germline V gene. Trimming shortened V by 2 bases and J by 4 bases, and 11 bases separated the two germline ends. The CDR3 is made up of 14 amino acids. The CDR3: CASSQSRDPYGYTF. Written as DNA, the CDR3 is TGCGCCAGCAGCCAATCCCGGGACCCCTATGGCTACACCTTC.

This clonotype appeared a single time. CDR3 in DNA: TGTGCCAGTAACCCGACAGCTGGGGGGAACACTGAAGCTTTCTTT. Amino acids: CASNPTAGGNTEAFF. The chain links TRBV19 to TRBJ1-1; maybe TRBD1 (5 bases). In germline, CDR1 is LNHDA, CDR2 SQIVND (reference sequence). Trimming took off 7 bases at V and 1 base at J, with 16 bases between the two ends. The CDR3 sequence is 15 residues long.

This clonotype has a count of ten or more. The chain recombines TRBV18 with TRBJ2-5, with 9 bases identical to TRBD1. Germline V CDR1 and CDR2: KGHSH, LQKENI. Losses at the gene ends were 4 bases for V and 2 bases for J; bases not matched to a gene: 5. The CDR3 runs 15 residues. The CDR3 region is CASSRDRAQQETQYF. The CDR3 bases are TGTGCCAGCTCACGGGACAGGGCGCAACAAGAGACCCAGTACTTC.

This clonotype was recorded at least ten times. The CDR3 DNA reads TGTGCCAGCAGTCAACGGGACAGGGGGACTGAAGCTTTCTTT. This sequence encodes CASSQRDRGTEAFF. The chain uses TRBV27 and TRBJ1-1; 11 bases agree with TRBD1. Germline V lookup: CDR1 MNHEY, CDR2 SMNVEV (reference sequence). The CDR3 runs to 14 residues. The J segment lost 5 bases and the V segment lost 5 bases, leaving 4 bases of the junction unmatched.

In DNA form, the CDR3 reads TGTGCCATCACTGTGGGACAGGGGGCTTACGAGCAGTACTTC. Translation: CAITVGQGAYEQYF. The genes are TRBV10-3 and TRBJ2-7; 12 bases fit TRBD1. The CDR3 is 14 residues long. V lost 7 bases to trimming and J lost 4 bases; unmatched junction nucleotides: 5. Germline-derived CDR1 and CDR2 are ENHRY and SYGVKD.

This chain joins TRBV7-2 and TRBJ2-3; 8 bases match TRBD2. V gave up 5 bases and J gave up 5 bases; unmatched junction bases: 12. This CDR3 is built from 16 residues. Germline V lookup: CDR1 SGHTA, CDR2 FQGNSA. The CDR3 protein is CASSHPGRAGGDTQYF. CDR3 DNA sequence: TGTGCCAGCAGCCACCCCGGGAGGGCTGGCGGAGATACGCAGTATTTT.

This clonotype was detected ten times or more. J is TRBJ2-5 and V is TRBV11-3; D may be TRBD2 (5 bases). V gave up 4 bases and J gave up 1 base, with 13 bases separating them. The CDR3 contains 15 residues. Germline V gives CDR1 SGHNT, CDR2 YENEEA. The CDR3 DNA is TGTGCCAGCAGCTCGAGTGGGAGCCGCCAAGAGACCCAGTACTTC. Translation gives CASSSSGSRQETQYF.

The rearrangement links TRBV7-9 to TRBJ2-7; TRBD1 is a possible D gene (6 bases). The V end was cut by 6 bases, the J end by 5 bases, with 17 bases between. CDR3 length: 14 residues. Germline CDR1 SEHNR, CDR2 FQNEAQ (reference sequence). The CDR3 nucleotides are TGTGCCAGCAGTATACAGGGAGCTCGGCACGAGCAGTACTTC. Protein sequence: CASSIQGARHEQYF.